The TCR beta chain described here comes from a study of cytomegalovirus exposure and HLA in healthy donors. The PCR contained 60 Vbeta and 13 Jbeta primers. Here immunoSEQ multiplex PCR was the method, and the copy in TCRdb shows in-frame clones only, minus some. The data contain 150,000 to 200,000 clones, 80% to 85% of them singletons. Germline V gene sequence: CDR1 SGHDT, CDR2 YYEEEE. V lost 1 base and J 3 bases, leaving 5 bases between the germline ends. The CDR3 contains 13 residues. A few counts support this clone. The chain is built from TRBV5-6 and TRBJ2-1; D possibly corresponds to TRBD1 (5 bases). This TCR was recovered from a girl aged 2-10 years in good health and CMV-seropositive. Specimen: PBMCs. The CDR3, as DNA: TGTGCCAGCAGCTTGACAGGCTACAATGAGCAGTTCTTC. Protein sequence: CASSLTGYNEQFF.